This passage covers 26 T cell receptor beta chains from one sample sequenced in a study of a mutant IDH1 vaccine in newly diagnosed glioma. The time point was: week 47, end of study. Doses comprised 300 ug of mutant IDH1 20-mer peptide each, plus topical imiquimod. What these receptors recognize is not known. Sequenced by immunoSEQ multiplex PCR; TCRdb stores in-frame clones only, minus some. The sample includes about 90,000 clones, 89% of them seen just once. The sample was PBMCs, taken from a glioma patient whose treatment included an IDH1 peptide vaccine. The receptors here all came from a woman between 50 and 59 years old with glioma.

This rearrangement joins TRBV6-6 to TRBJ1-2, with TRBD1 matching 7 bases. In germline, CDR1 is MNHNY, CDR2 SVGAGI (reference sequence). The CDR3 runs 13 residues. V was clipped by 4 bases and J by 4 bases; unmatched bases: 3. CDR3 amino acids: CASSWDRTYGYTF. For the CDR3, the DNA is TGTGCCAGCAGTTGGGACAGAACCTATGGCTACACCTTC.

This clone was recorded only once. This chain connects TRBV19 to TRBJ2-7; tentative D call: TRBD1 (5 bases). The V end lost 3 bases, the J end lost 3 bases, and 15 bases lay between the germline ends. The V gene's germline CDR1 is LNHDA and CDR2 SQIVND (reference sequence). This CDR3 has 15 residues. CDR3 bases: TGTGCCAGTAGTATGGGGCGGATTACTAACTACGAGCAGTACTTC. This encodes CASSMGRITNYEQYF.

This CDR3 is CASSSKLSVIYEQYF. The CDR3 nucleotides are TGTGCCAGCAGTTCGAAGTTATCAGTCATTTACGAGCAGTACTTC. The rearrangement joins TRBV27 to TRBJ2-7; no definite D call. The length of the CDR3 is 15 residues. The V and J ends lost 4 bases and 4 bases respectively, with 17 bases between them. Germline-derived CDR1 and CDR2 are MNHEY and SMNVEV (reference sequence).

The chain has TRBV15 and TRBJ1-1; possible D gene TRBD1, 5 bases. The CDR3 consists of 14 residues. The V gene lost 3 bases and the J gene lost 4 bases, with 12 bases spanning the gap. Germline values: CDR1 LNHNV, CDR2 YYDKDF (reference sequence). CDR3 DNA sequence: TGTGCCACCAGCAGGGGACGTTTGAGCACTGAAGCTTTCTTT. Translating gives CATSRGRLSTEAFF.

This clone was seen a single time. The chain links TRBV29-1 to TRBJ2-3, with D possibly being TRBD2 (5 bases). There are 13 residues in the CDR3. V was trimmed by 5 bases and J by 7 bases, leaving 16 bases between them. Germline CDR1 SQVTM, CDR2 ANQGSEA. CDR3 loop: CSVLASNRNTQYF. CDR3 DNA sequence: TGCAGCGTTCTGGCTAGCAATAGAAATACGCAGTATTTT.

The chain uses TRBV9 and TRBJ2-2, with 12 bases aligning to TRBD2. Germline CDR1 and CDR2: SGDLS and YYNGEE. The CDR3 length is 19 residues. Unmatched junction bases numbered 9, after V lost 3 bases and J lost 0 bases. CDR3 protein: CASSGRGRLAGANTGELFF. Written as DNA, the CDR3 is TGTGCCAGCAGCGGCAGGGGGCGACTAGCGGGAGCGAACACCGGGGAGCTGTTTTTT.

The J gene is TRBJ2-7, the V gene TRBV5-4, with 8 positions matching TRBD1. In germline, CDR1 is SGHNT, CDR2 YYREEE (reference sequence). The J segment lost 3 bases and the V segment lost 0 bases, leaving 5 bases of the junction unmatched. The CDR3 length is 15 residues. CDR3 region: CASSLDRQGFYEQYF. Here the CDR3 DNA reads TGTGCCAGCAGCTTGGATCGACAGGGGTTCTACGAGCAGTACTTC.

V gene TRBV7-2 combines with J gene TRBJ2-7; D gene ambiguous. V dropped 5 bases and J dropped 5 bases, with 13 bases sitting between them. This CDR3 has 13 residues. Germline lookup yields CDR1 SGHTA and CDR2 FQGNSA. The CDR3 DNA reads as TGTGCCAGCAGCCTAGTCGGAAGCCACGAGCAGTACTTC. It codes for CASSLVGSHEQYF.

This sequence joins TRBV6-1 and TRBJ1-3, with D perhaps TRBD1 (5 bases). The CDR3 runs to 16 residues. Germline V lookup: CDR1 MNHNS, CDR2 SASEGT. V was trimmed by 4 bases and J by 0 bases, leaving 13 bases between them. The CDR3 nucleotides are TGTGCCAGCAGTGGGGGGGGTCTGGCCTCTGGAAACACCATATATTTT. The encoded protein is CASSGGGLASGNTIYF.

This clone appeared once. The chain recombines TRBV7-8 with TRBJ2-7; 7 bases agree with TRBD1. The CDR3 spans 15 residues. J lost 0 bases, V lost 1 base, and 3 bases had no gene match. Germline CDR1 SGHVS, CDR2 FQNEAQ. The CDR3 region is CASSLGGQYSYEQYF. DNA of the CDR3: TGTGCCAGCAGCTTAGGGGGACAGTACTCCTACGAGCAGTACTTC. Together with reference TRBV7-8 and TRBJ2-7, the CDR3 gives the full variable domain: GAGVSQSPRYKVAKRGQDVALRCDPISGHVSLFWYQQALGQGPEFLTYFQNEAQLDKSGLPSDRFFAERPEGSVSTLKIQRTQQEDSAVYLCASSLGGQYSYEQYFGPGTRLTVT.

This clone has just one count. This chain links TRBV18 with TRBJ2-7; no clear D gene. Trimming took 2 bases from V and 3 from J, leaving 11 bases between them. Germline values: CDR1 KGHSH, CDR2 LQKENI. The CDR3 extends over 14 amino acids. DNA of the CDR3: TGTGCCAGCTCACCATCGGCTATTCACTACGAGCAGTACTTC. Protein: CASSPSAIHYEQYF.

The chain recombines TRBV5-4 with TRBJ2-7; 8 nucleotides align to TRBD2. CDR1 and CDR2 from the germline V gene are SGHNT and YYREEE (reference sequence). The junction had 8 bases not matched to a gene; V was cut back by 4 bases and J by 2 bases. This CDR3 region has 15 residues. DNA for the CDR3: TGTGCCAGCAGCGGTAGGGGACTAGGGGCCTACGAGCAGTACTTC. It specifies CASSGRGLGAYEQYF.

The gene calls are TRBV4-1 and TRBJ2-7, with 11 bases matching TRBD2. Trimming cost V 1 base and J 5 bases; bases outside gene matches: 13. The CDR3 has 18 residues. CDR1 MGHRA and CDR2 YSYEKL come from the germline V gene. The CDR3 region is CASSQGRLAGSPSNEQYF. Here the CDR3 DNA reads TGCGCCAGCAGCCAAGGACGACTAGCGGGATCACCCTCGAACGAGCAGTACTTC.

The V and J genes are TRBV2 and TRBJ2-1; perhaps TRBD2 as D (7 bases). The CDR3 extends over 12 amino acids. V was cut by 6 bases and J by 7 bases, with 10 bases left in between. Germline V gene data show CDR1 as SNHLY and CDR2 as FYNNEI. DNA of the CDR3: TGTGCCAGCAGGGAGGGGGGGAATGAGCAGTTCTTC. It codes for CASREGGNEQFF.

The V gene is TRBV19, the J gene TRBJ1-5; the match to TRBD1 covers 8 bases. V lost 6 bases and J lost 2; bases outside the gene matches: 9. This CDR3 is built from 16 residues. Germline values: CDR1 LNHDA, CDR2 SQIVND (reference sequence). The CDR3 region has the DNA TGTGCCAGTAGCCATGCAGGGGGCAGGGGCAATCAGCCCCAGCATTTT. The encoded protein is CASSHAGGRGNQPQHF.

The chain carries TRBV6-6 and TRBJ1-5; D is possibly TRBD1 (5 bases). Germline V gene sequence: CDR1 MNHNY, CDR2 SVGAGI (reference sequence). There are 15 residues in the CDR3. V lost 7 bases and J lost 2, with 15 bases in between. The CDR3 is CASKTGGRGNQPQHF. DNA for the CDR3: TGTGCCAGCAAAACGGGGGGTCGCGGCAATCAGCCCCAGCATTTT.

The chain links TRBV27 to TRBJ1-2; D remains ambiguous. The V gene lost 3 bases and the J gene lost 6 bases, with 11 bases spanning the gap. Germline assignment: CDR1 MNHEY and CDR2 SMNVEV (reference sequence). This CDR3 contains 13 residues. The CDR3 DNA follows: TGTGCCAGCAGTTTTGCGGGAAAGGATGGCTACACCTTC. Translating gives CASSFAGKDGYTF.

V and J are TRBV6-5 and TRBJ1-4; weak D call: TRBD1 (5 bases). This CDR3 comprises 15 residues. CDR1 and CDR2 from the germline V gene are MNHEY and SVGAGI. V dropped 0 bases and J dropped 7 bases, with 12 bases sitting between them. The CDR3 loop reads CASSYSGTGGEKLFF. Written as DNA, the CDR3 is TGTGCCAGCAGTTACTCGGGGACTGGTGGTGAAAAACTGTTTTTT.

This clone appeared a few times. This chain joins TRBV5-1 and TRBJ2-7, with 7 nucleotides matching TRBD2. The CDR3 contains 18 residues. Trimming cost V 4 bases and J 4 bases; bases outside gene matches: 20. Germline V gives CDR1 SGHRS, CDR2 YFSETQ. CDR3 coding DNA: TGCGCCAGCAGCACGGGCCAGGGTGCCGGCGGGAGTAGGTACGAGCAGTACTTC. It yields the protein CASSTGQGAGGSRYEQYF. Looking up the rest from reference TRBV5-1 and TRBJ2-7 gives the full variable domain: KAGVTQTPRYLIKTRGQQVTLSCSPISGHRSVSWYQQTPGQGLQFLFEYFSETQRNKGNFPGRFSGRQFSNSRSEMNVSTLELGDSALYLCASSTGQGAGGSRYEQYFGPGTRLTVT.

This clone was counted between two and nine times. The chain is built from TRBV15 and TRBJ2-7; D gene ambiguous. V lost 1 base and J lost 2, with 15 bases in between. Germline V lookup: CDR1 LNHNV, CDR2 YYDKDF (reference sequence). This CDR3 is 16 amino acids long. The CDR3 nucleotides read TGTGCCACCAGCAGAGGCGATTGGGGTACGGCCTACGAGCAGTACTTC. It specifies CATSRGDWGTAYEQYF.

The chain recombines TRBV2 with TRBJ1-1; a weak D match, TRBD1 (5 bases). Between the trimmed V and J ends, which lost 6 bases and 3 bases, there was a span of 17 bases. Germline CDR1 reads SNHLY; CDR2 reads FYNNEI. This CDR3 is 15 amino acids long. CDR3 DNA: TGTGCCAGCAGGAGGGGAGGGTCCCCGGACACTGAAGCTTTCTTT. Amino acids: CASRRGGSPDTEAFF.

The chain joins TRBV11-2 to TRBJ1-4; no clear D gene. Per the germline V gene, CDR1 is SGHAT and CDR2 is FQNNGV. Trimming cost V 2 bases and J 7 bases, with 8 bases left between them. There are 13 residues in the CDR3. CDR3 sequence (DNA): TGTGCCAGCAGCTTAAGGGAGGGTGAAAAACTGTTTTTT. This encodes CASSLREGEKLFF.

The V gene is TRBV9, the J gene TRBJ1-5; D possibly corresponds to TRBD1 (5 bases). The CDR3 is 14 residues long. Trimming took off 3 bases at V and 3 bases at J, with 10 bases between the two ends. Germline CDR1 SGDLS, CDR2 YYNGEE. The CDR3 DNA is TGTGCCAGCAGCGCCCGGGGCATCAATCAGCCCCAGCATTTT. Its protein is CASSARGINQPQHF.

This clone has just one count. The chain recombines TRBV14 with TRBJ2-7, with D possibly TRBD2 on 6 matching bases. From germline, CDR1 is SGHDN and CDR2 FVKESK. V lost 0 bases and J 4 bases, leaving 7 bases between the germline ends. The CDR3 is 13 amino acids. This CDR3 reads CASSQDRGYEQYF. In DNA form, the CDR3 reads TGTGCCAGCAGCCAAGATCGGGGGTACGAGCAGTACTTC.

This chain joins TRBV10-1 and TRBJ2-3; D remains unclear. This CDR3 region has 15 residues. V lost 3 bases and J lost 1, with 11 bases in between. Germline-derived CDR1 and CDR2 are WNHNN and SYGVQD (reference sequence). CDR3 sequence reads: CASSDGGSRTDTQYF. For the CDR3, the DNA is TGCGCCAGCAGTGACGGTGGTTCTCGCACAGATACGCAGTATTTT.

This rearrangement joins TRBV5-4 to TRBJ2-7; D is unclear. The CDR3 totals 12 residues. Germline V gene data show CDR1 as SGHNT and CDR2 as YYREEE (reference sequence). Between the trimmed V and J ends, which lost 0 bases and 3 bases, there was a span of 4 bases. DNA of the CDR3: TGTGCCAGCAGCTTGGTGGGCTACGAGCAGTACTTC. The encoded protein is CASSLVGYEQYF. Full variable domain (rest looked up from reference TRBV5-4 and TRBJ2-7): ETGVTQSPTHLIKTRGQQVTLRCSSQSGHNTVSWYQQALGQGPQFIFQYYREEENGRGNFPPRFSGLQFPNYSSELNVNALELDDSALYLCASSLVGYEQYFGPGTRLTVT.